The rows below give T cell receptor beta chains drawn from one sample of a study of cytomegalovirus exposure and HLA in healthy donors. TCRdb's copy holds only in-frame clones and misses some; the assay was immunoSEQ multiplex PCR. This sample carries approximately 120,000 clones, roughly 70% of them seen once, and the ten largest clones take approximately 8%. Input material: PBMCs. All receptors come from a man aged 35 to 55 in good health and CMV-seronegative. The CDR3 runs from the conserved cysteine through the conserved F or W. Fields, in order: V gene, D gene, clone size, J gene, CDR3 protein, CDR3 DNA. A D gene is named only where the DNA matches it firmly. The size field is filled for only some rows; it gives once, few, many or a size class.

TRBV19	TRBD1	NA	TRBJ1-5	CASSIQGGQPQHF	TGTGCCAGTAGTATACAGGGGGGACAGCCCCAGCATTTT
TRBV5-1	TRBD1	NA	TRBJ2-3	CASRTQGHSTDTQYF	TGCGCCAGCAGGACACAGGGGCATAGCACAGATACGCAGTATTTT
TRBV5-6	NA	few	TRBJ1-2	CASIMGGQGGYGYPF	TGTGCCAGCATCATGGGGGGGCAAGGCGGCTATGGCTACCCCTTC
TRBV5-4	NA	NA	TRBJ2-3	CASSPKAATDTQYF	TGTGCCAGCAGCCCAAAAGCGGCCACAGATACGCAGTATTTT
TRBV7-7	NA	NA	TRBJ1-6	CASSGGAGSPLHF	TGTGCTAGCAGCGGGGGGGCAGGCTCACCCCTCCACTTT
TRBV11-1	TRBD1	NA	TRBJ1-1	CASSLGPTGALNTEAFF	TGTGCCAGCAGCTTAGGTCCAACAGGGGCCCTGAACACTGAAGCTTTCTTT
TRBV2	NA	NA	TRBJ1-4	CASSETVEYNEKLFF	TGTGCCAGCAGTGAAACCGTAGAATATAATGAAAAACTGTTTTTT
TRBV5-1	TRBD1	NA	TRBJ1-2	CASSSYSGQGRAGYTF	TGCGCCAGCAGCTCCTATTCGGGACAGGGCCGTGCTGGCTACACCTTC
TRBV10-3	NA	few	TRBJ1-1	CAISAGQPVSEAFF	TGTGCCATCAGCGCGGGCCAACCGGTCTCTGAAGCTTTCTTT
TRBV2	NA	NA	TRBJ1-2	CASGDGGASGYTF	TGTGCCAGCGGGGATGGGGGGGCATCGGGCTACACCTTC
TRBV10-3	NA	NA	TRBJ2-6	CAISAPTPSGANVLTF	TGTGCCATCAGTGCCCCTACGCCCTCTGGGGCCAACGTCCTGACTTTC
TRBV7-9	TRBD1	NA	TRBJ2-6	CASSPQGAGANVLTF	TGTGCCAGCAGTCCACAGGGGGCTGGGGCCAACGTCCTGACTTTC
TRBV2	NA	NA	TRBJ2-2	CASSHRANTGELFF	TGTGCCAGCAGTCACAGGGCGAACACCGGGGAGCTGTTTTTT
TRBV18	TRBD1	NA	TRBJ1-5	CASSKGAVSNQPQHF	TGTGCCAGCTCAAAGGGGGCTGTGAGCAATCAGCCCCAGCATTTT
TRBV4-1	NA	NA	TRBJ1-2	CASSQEPQTNYGYTF	TGCGCCAGCAGCCAAGAACCACAGACTAACTATGGCTACACCTTC
TRBV5-4	NA	NA	TRBJ2-1	CASSLAATHNEQFF	TGTGCCAGCAGCTTGGCGGCGACACACAATGAGCAGTTCTTC
TRBV5-6	TRBD2	NA	TRBJ2-1	CASNPYSGGAYNEQFF	TGTGCCAGCAACCCTTATAGCGGGGGGGCTTACAATGAGCAGTTCTTC
TRBV28	NA	NA	TRBJ2-7	CASMAPPSYEQYF	TGTGCCAGCATGGCCCCCCCCTCCTACGAGCAGTACTTC
TRBV14	NA	NA	TRBJ2-7	CASSQEAGSYEQYF	TGTGCCAGCAGCCAAGAGGCGGGTTCATACGAGCAGTACTTC
TRBV6-1	TRBD1	NA	TRBJ2-7	CASSAWTGNYEQYF	TGTGCCAGCAGTGCCTGGACAGGGAACTACGAGCAGTACTTC
TRBV7-9	TRBD2	NA	TRBJ2-3	CASRKGTSGTDTQYF	TGTGCCAGCAGGAAAGGGACTAGCGGCACAGATACGCAGTATTTT
TRBV15	TRBD2	NA	TRBJ2-2	CATSRVRGLAGETGELFF	TGTGCCACCAGCAGAGTAAGGGGACTAGCGGGGGAGACCGGGGAGCTGTTTTTT
TRBV19	TRBD1	NA	TRBJ2-7	CASSIRDSSYEQYF	TGTGCCAGTAGTATCCGGGACAGCTCCTACGAGCAGTACTTC
TRBV6-1	NA	NA	TRBJ1-1	CASSATEINTEAFF	TGTGCCAGCAGTGCGACAGAGATTAACACTGAAGCTTTCTTT
TRBV7-6	NA	NA	TRBJ1-3	CASSLVLPEEGGNTIYF	TGTGCCAGCAGCTTAGTCCTTCCGGAGGAGGGTGGAAACACCATATATTTT
TRBV7-8	NA	NA	TRBJ2-7	CASSLQNTYEQYF	TGTGCCAGCAGCTTACAGAATACCTACGAGCAGTACTTC
TRBV6-4	TRBD2	NA	TRBJ2-7	CATKTSGSSYEQYF	TGTGCCACCAAGACTAGCGGGTCCTCCTACGAGCAGTACTTC
TRBV2	NA	few	TRBJ2-7	CAMLGDTYEQYF	TGTGCCATGCTCGGGGACACCTACGAGCAGTACTTC
TRBV7-6	NA	NA	TRBJ1-1	CASSGQILHTEAFF	TGTGCCAGCAGCGGACAAATTTTACACACTGAAGCTTTCTTT
TRBV10-3	NA	NA	TRBJ2-7	CAISESAQLGQYF	TGTGCCATCAGTGAGTCGGCACAGCTGGGGCAGTACTTC
TRBV27	TRBD1	NA	TRBJ1-1	CASSNGQGIYTEAFF	TGTGCCAGCAGTAACGGACAGGGAATCTACACTGAAGCTTTCTTT
TRBV6-5	NA	NA	TRBJ2-3	CASSSTQDTQYF	TGTGCCAGCAGTTCTACACAGGATACGCAGTATTTT
TRBV4-3	TRBD2	once	TRBJ2-1	CASSQDLTGTSGAHGDEQFF	TGCGCCAGCAGCCAAGATCTTACCGGGACTAGCGGGGCCCATGGGGATGAGCAGTTCTTC
TRBV5-6	TRBD2	NA	TRBJ2-5	CASSPVGTSGGAWETQYF	TGTGCCAGCAGCCCCGTTGGGACTAGCGGGGGGGCCTGGGAGACCCAGTACTTC
TRBV10-3	NA	NA	TRBJ1-5	CAISGGRGSGQPQHF	TGTGCCATCAGTGGGGGTCGGGGGTCGGGTCAGCCCCAGCATTTT
TRBV9	TRBD1	once	TRBJ1-6	CASSATTGPNSPLHF	TGTGCCAGCAGCGCAACGACAGGGCCGAATTCACCCCTCCACTTT
TRBV7-2	NA	NA	TRBJ1-3	CASSLARVSGNTIYF	TGTGCCAGCAGCTTAGCGCGGGTTTCTGGAAACACCATATATTTT
TRBV4-3	NA	NA	TRBJ1-2	CASSQDRAGGYTF	TGCGCCAGCAGCCAAGATCGGGCGGGTGGCTACACCTTC
TRBV19	NA	NA	TRBJ1-1	CASRTSLNTEAFF	TGTGCCAGTCGCACAAGTCTGAACACTGAAGCTTTCTTT
TRBV5-1	TRBD1	NA	TRBJ2-3	CASSLGQGADTQYF	TGCGCCAGCAGCTTGGGACAGGGGGCTGATACGCAGTATTTT
TRBV5-1	NA	NA	TRBJ2-5	CASSLGLAGETQYF	TGCGCCAGCAGCTTGGGACTGGCGGGGGAGACCCAGTACTTC
TRBV4-3	NA	NA	TRBJ2-7	CASSQASAGSSYEQYF	TGCGCCAGCAGCCAAGCCTCCGCAGGGTCTTCCTACGAGCAGTACTTC
TRBV27	NA	NA	TRBJ2-7	CASSLSHNTPPYEQYF	TGTGCCAGCAGTTTATCCCACAATACCCCTCCATACGAGCAGTACTTC
TRBV6-6	NA	NA	TRBJ1-4	CASRGGISTNEKLFF	TGTGCCAGCAGGGGAGGTATTTCAACTAATGAAAAACTGTTTTTT
TRBV6-1	TRBD2	few	TRBJ2-7	CASSGGGTGAYEQYF	TGTGCCAGCAGTGGGGGAGGGACGGGGGCCTACGAGCAGTACTTC
TRBV29-1	NA	NA	TRBJ1-2	CSVKTGPRYDYGYTF	TGCAGCGTTAAGACAGGCCCCCGGTACGACTATGGCTACACCTTC
TRBV7-2	TRBD1	NA	TRBJ2-6	CASSPTGGASGANVLTF	TGTGCCAGCAGCCCGACAGGGGGCGCTTCTGGGGCCAACGTCCTGACTTTC
TRBV7-8	NA	NA	TRBJ1-5	CASSSRSAGNWTQHF	TGTGCCAGCAGCTCGAGGAGTGCGGGAAATTGGACCCAGCATTTT